This T cell receptor beta chain was retrieved from a study of blood T cell repertoires in COVID-19. Study details: Samples came from the United States, Italy and Spain, spanning acute and convalescent COVID-19.

Produced via immunoSEQ multiplex PCR; TCRdb's table is partial and in-frame only. The repertoire holds 260,000 or so clones, with 85% to 90% as singletons. The CDR3 has 14 residues. The trim removed 4 bases at V and 7 bases at J, leaving 5 bases unmatched. Germline assignment: CDR1 MDHEN and CDR2 SYDVKM. The participants were between about 18 and 90 years old and came from about two dozen US areas. Symptom resolution, clearance, or two negative PCRs marked the recovered donors of Cohort 3. This sequence originates from a man younger than 30 who had recovered from COVID-19. Input material: PBMCs or T cells enriched from blood (not recorded which). The chain links TRBV28 to TRBJ1-2; the match to TRBD1 covers 11 bases. This chain's CDR3 is CASSSGQGALGYTF. The CDR3 DNA reads TGTGCCAGCAGTTCCGGACAGGGGGCGCTTGGCTACACCTTC.